This TCR beta chain is drawn from a study of cytomegalovirus exposure and HLA in healthy donors. Findings and limits, study-wide: Researchers reported in a later analysis that a missense DCLRE1C variant was tied to TCR beta V- and J-gene trimming. TCR beta chains numbering some 160 were designated cytomegalovirus-associated.

For this clone: Its target is not known.

Germline V gives CDR1 KGHSH, CDR2 LQKENI. V gave up 1 base and J gave up 2 bases, with 6 bases separating them. CDR3 length equals 15 residues. The PCR employed 60 Vbeta primers together with 13 Jbeta primers. The method was immunoSEQ multiplex PCR; TCRdb's version includes in-frame clones alone and lacks a portion of them. This table has roughly 140,000 clones, approximately 80% appearing once. This chain links TRBV18 with TRBJ2-6, with D possibly being TRBD1 (6 bases). The sequence derives from a man younger than 35 in good health and CMV-seronegative. The sequenced sample was PBMCs. The CDR3 sequence: CASSPRTAGANVLTF. The CDR3 DNA reads TGTGCCAGCTCACCACGGACAGCTGGGGCCAACGTCCTGACTTTC.